Following are 21 T cell receptor beta chains from one sample sequenced in a study of technical replicates of blood from a handful of donors. The method was immunoSEQ multiplex PCR; TCRdb's version includes in-frame clones alone and lacks a portion of them. The sample records tens of thousands of clones, 85% to 95% being singletons. The specimen sequenced was T cells isolated from PBMCs. Receptor source: a human donor in good health.

This chain connects TRBV2 to TRBJ1-1; no definite D call. V was pared by 0 bases and J by 1 base, with 12 bases between. Germline V lookup: CDR1 SNHLY, CDR2 FYNNEI. This CDR3 spans 16 amino acids. CDR3 bases: TGTGCCAGCAGTGAAGCGCTTTCGGGTCCGAACACTGAAGCTTTCTTT. This encodes CASSEALSGPNTEAFF.

The CDR3 region is CASSLLGLAGGVTDTQYF. In DNA, the CDR3 is TGTGCCAGCAGCCTCCTGGGACTAGCGGGAGGGGTTACAGATACGCAGTATTTT. The chain uses TRBV7-2 and TRBJ2-3; 16 nucleotides agree with TRBD2. Germline V CDR1 and CDR2: SGHTA, FQGNSA. The CDR3 totals 18 residues. V lost 5 bases, J lost 3 bases, and 8 bases stayed unmatched.

This rearrangement joins TRBV4-1 to TRBJ1-1; maybe TRBD1 (5 bases). Germline CDR1 is MGHRA and CDR2 is YSYEKL. CDR3 size: 16 residues. V was shortened by 0 bases and J by 3 bases, with 14 bases between the two germline ends. CDR3 nucleotide sequence: TGCGCCAGCAGCCAAGAAAGCCAGGGTTACGACACTGAAGCTTTCTTT. Its translation is CASSQESQGYDTEAFF.

The chain combines TRBV29-1 with TRBJ2-5; 7 bases line up with TRBD2. The CDR3 totals 13 residues. Germline V lookup: CDR1 SQVTM, CDR2 ANQGSEA. V lost 5 bases and J lost 4; bases outside the gene matches: 7. This CDR3 reads CSVIAGEGETQYF. As DNA, the CDR3 is TGCAGCGTTATTGCGGGAGAGGGAGAGACCCAGTACTTC.

The chain uses TRBV27 and TRBJ1-3; 9 bases align to TRBD1. The germline V gene encodes CDR1 MNHEY and CDR2 SMNVEV (reference sequence). The CDR3 is 18 residues long. V shed 1 base, J shed 2 bases, and the junction held 9 bases outside the gene matches. The DNA of the CDR3 is TGTGCCAGCAGTTTATACCCCGGACAGGGGCTTCCTGGAAACACCATATATTTT. This sequence encodes CASSLYPGQGLPGNTIYF.

This chain joins TRBV9 and TRBJ2-1, with TRBD2 matching 9 bases. From germline, CDR1 is SGDLS and CDR2 YYNGEE. This CDR3 contains 17 residues. J gave up 0 bases and V 2 bases, and 6 bases lay outside the gene matches. CDR3 sequence: CASSVVDSGSSYNEQFF. In DNA form, the CDR3 reads TGTGCCAGCAGCGTCGTAGATAGCGGGAGCTCCTACAATGAGCAGTTCTTC.

The rearrangement uses TRBV7-2 and TRBJ2-7; 10 bases fit TRBD2. The V segment lost 5 bases and the J segment 2 bases; nucleotides outside the gene matches: 6. The CDR3 spans 15 residues. The germline V gene has CDR1 SGHTA and CDR2 FQGNSA. For the CDR3, the DNA is TGTGCCAGCAGCGTAACTAGCGGGATTACCTACGAGCAGTACTTC. Translation: CASSVTSGITYEQYF.

The rearrangement links TRBV23-1 to TRBJ1-1, with 11 nucleotides matching TRBD1. TRBV23-1 is labeled an ORF, and its function is uncertain. V gave up 2 bases and J gave up 4 bases; unmatched junction bases: 15. The length of the CDR3 is 19 residues. CDR3 coding DNA: TGCGCCAGCAGTCAAAGACTTCTCTTCGGACAGGGGGCCGCCACTGAAGCTTTCTTT. Its protein is CASSQRLLFGQGAATEAFF.

This chain joins TRBV7-2 and TRBJ2-7; 8 nucleotides match TRBD1. Trimming cost V 4 bases and J 3 bases; bases outside gene matches: 5. Germline lookup yields CDR1 SGHTA and CDR2 FQGNSA. The CDR3 runs 14 residues. CDR3 protein: CASSWGQDSYEQYF. The CDR3 region has the DNA TGTGCCAGCAGCTGGGGACAGGATAGCTACGAGCAGTACTTC.

The CDR3 DNA sequence: TGTGCCAGCAGCCAAGATAGCAGGGAGGGTGAAAAACTGTTTTTT. This translates into CASSQDSREGEKLFF. The chain uses TRBV14 and TRBJ1-4, with D tentatively TRBD1 (5 bases). There are 15 residues in the CDR3. V gave up 0 bases and J gave up 7 bases, with 12 bases separating them. Per the germline V gene, CDR1 is SGHDN and CDR2 is FVKESK.

The chain links TRBV28 to TRBJ2-5, with D possibly matching TRBD2 (6 bases). Trimming cost V 8 bases and J 2 bases, with 15 bases left between them. Germline V CDR1 and CDR2: MDHEN, SYDVKM. This CDR3 region has 14 residues. The CDR3 sequence is CASGLGLSQETQYF. CDR3 coding DNA: TGTGCCAGCGGCCTGGGACTTTCACAAGAGACCCAGTACTTC.

The chain combines TRBV29-1 with TRBJ2-2; TRBD2 might be the D (5 bases). The CDR3 has 14 amino acids. V lost 5 bases to trimming and J lost 4 bases, with 14 bases between them. Germline CDR1 is SQVTM and CDR2 is ANQGSEA. CDR3 region: CSVLVDSRTGELFF. The CDR3 coding sequence is TGCAGCGTTTTAGTGGACTCGCGCACCGGGGAGCTGTTTTTT.

The chain joins TRBV6-5 to TRBJ1-2; 7 nucleotides align to TRBD1. The ends lost 8 bases at V and 8 bases at J; junction bases unmatched: 5. Germline V lookup: CDR1 MNHEY, CDR2 SVGAGI. The length of the CDR3 is 11 residues. CDR3 sequence (DNA): TGTGCCAGCGGGACAGAAGACGGCTACACCTTC. Its translation is CASGTEDGYTF.

The chain recombines TRBV29-1 with TRBJ2-3, with TRBD1 identical over 11 bases. Germline CDR1 reads SQVTM; CDR2 reads ANQGSEA. This CDR3 comprises 16 residues. V lost 3 bases to trimming and J lost 2 bases; unmatched junction nucleotides: 7. The CDR3, as DNA: TGCAGCGTTGAGTCCGGACAGGGGGCGGTCACAGATACGCAGTATTTT. Amino acids: CSVESGQGAVTDTQYF.

The rearrangement joins TRBV19 to TRBJ2-5, with 9 nucleotides matching TRBD2. The junction had 5 bases not matched to a gene; V was cut back by 8 bases and J by 1 base. From germline, CDR1 is LNHDA and CDR2 SQIVND (reference sequence). The CDR3 runs to 14 residues. For the CDR3, the DNA is TGTGCCAGTGCCGGGACTAGCCTCCAAGAGACCCAGTACTTC. This codes for CASAGTSLQETQYF.

The V gene is TRBV6-5, the J gene TRBJ1-1; 7 bases are a match to TRBD1. This CDR3 comprises 12 residues. V lost 6 bases and J lost 8; bases outside the gene matches: 6. Germline V gene data show CDR1 as MNHEY and CDR2 as SVGAGI. CDR3 sequence reads: CASSRTGEEAFF. CDR3 nucleotides: TGTGCCAGCAGCCGTACAGGGGAGGAAGCTTTCTTT.

The chain links TRBV7-8 to TRBJ2-7; D not certain. CDR1 and CDR2 (germline): SGHVS, FQNEAQ. Trimming took off 2 bases at V and 5 bases at J, with 13 bases between the two ends. The CDR3 extends over 14 amino acids. The CDR3 coding sequence is TGTGCCAGCAGCTTACGTCCAGGCCCGGACGAGCAGTACTTC. Its protein is CASSLRPGPDEQYF.

V is TRBV6-5 and J is TRBJ2-5; 7 bases fit TRBD1. Per the germline V gene, CDR1 is MNHEY and CDR2 is SVGAGI. J lost 1 base, V lost 6 bases, and 5 bases had no gene match. CDR3 size: 14 residues. The CDR3 here is CASRAGGPQETQYF. The CDR3 DNA reads as TGTGCCAGCAGGGCAGGGGGTCCCCAAGAGACCCAGTACTTC.

The chain recombines TRBV7-9 with TRBJ1-1, with D possibly being TRBD1 (5 bases). The V gene lost 7 bases and the J gene lost 3 bases, with 12 bases spanning the gap. Germline V gene lookup returns CDR1 SEHNR and CDR2 FQNEAQ (reference sequence). The CDR3 consists of 13 residues. CDR3 bases: TGTGCCAGCACGGTCGACAGCCACACTGAAGCTTTCTTT. The encoded protein is CASTVDSHTEAFF.

V usage is TRBV9 and J usage is TRBJ1-5; 7 bases align to TRBD1. CDR1 SGDLS and CDR2 YYNGEE come from the germline V gene. V shed 0 bases, J shed 0 bases, and the junction held 6 bases outside the gene matches. The CDR3 sequence is 17 residues long. For the CDR3, the DNA is TGTGCCAGCAGCGTAGAAGGTAAGGGGGCTAGCAATCAGCCCCAGCATTTT. Translation gives CASSVEGKGASNQPQHF.

The chain uses TRBV6-6 and TRBJ2-2; TRBD1 aligns across 9 bases. V gave up 6 bases and J gave up 5 bases; unmatched junction bases: 10. The CDR3 contains 16 residues. Per the germline V gene, CDR1 is MNHNY and CDR2 is SVGAGI (reference sequence). The CDR3 region is CASSHGQGRRTGELFF. DNA of the CDR3: TGTGCCAGCAGCCATGGACAGGGGCGCCGGACCGGGGAGCTGTTTTTT.